Described below is a single T cell receptor (beta chain) sequence and its context. Its antigen is unknown. This CDR3 has 13 residues. The germline V gene encodes CDR1 MDHEN and CDR2 SYDVKM. The junction had 7 bases not matched to a gene; V was cut back by 6 bases and J by 6 bases. This sample stems from a study of cytomegalovirus exposure and HLA in healthy donors. At the level of the study: Falling in the Caucasian-associated ancestry cluster were 81% of some 400 genotyped donors.

PCR involved 60 Vbeta and 13 Jbeta primers. Clones were read by immunoSEQ multiplex PCR, and TCRdb kept only the in-frame ones, dropping some. The sample consists of some 200,000 clones, about 80% of them appearing once. General study findings and limits: Fewer N-insertions than the roughly 600-donor mean were reportedly shown by an Asian-associated ancestry cluster in a later analysis. HLA alleles showed associations with around 15,000 TCR beta sequences in a later analysis, at a 0.05 false discovery rate. Previous analysis showed most TCR beta V segments were productive about 87% or about 30% of the time.

The chain has TRBV28 and TRBJ1-2; 7 bases are a match to TRBD1. Sequencing was done on a sample of PBMCs. This clonotype was sampled from a woman aged 40 to 55 in good health and CMV-seronegative. The CDR3 loop is CASRTTGRNGYTF. The CDR3 region has the DNA TGTGCCAGCAGAACGACAGGGAGGAATGGCTACACCTTC.